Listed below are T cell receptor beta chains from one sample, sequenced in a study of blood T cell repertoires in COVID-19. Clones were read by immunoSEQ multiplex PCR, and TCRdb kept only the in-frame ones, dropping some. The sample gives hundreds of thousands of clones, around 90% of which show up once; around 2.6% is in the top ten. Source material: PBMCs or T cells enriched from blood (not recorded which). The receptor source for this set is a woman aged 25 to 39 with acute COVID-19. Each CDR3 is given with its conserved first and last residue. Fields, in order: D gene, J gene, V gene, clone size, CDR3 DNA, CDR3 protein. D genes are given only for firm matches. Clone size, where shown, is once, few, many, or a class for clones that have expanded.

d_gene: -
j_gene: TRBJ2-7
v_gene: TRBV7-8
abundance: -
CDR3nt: TGTGCCAGCAGCTTAGTGCGGGGTAGCGGATTTGGTTACGAGCAGTACTTC
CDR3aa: CASSLVRGSGFGYEQYF

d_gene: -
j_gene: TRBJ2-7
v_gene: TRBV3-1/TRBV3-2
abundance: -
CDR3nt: TGTGCCAGCAGCCAAATCCTTTCCAGTTACGAGCAGTACTTC
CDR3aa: CASSQILSSYEQYF

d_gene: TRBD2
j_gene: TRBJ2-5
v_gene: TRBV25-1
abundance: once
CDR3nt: TGTGCCAGCAGTGATTGGCGGGGGGTCCAAGAGGCCCAGTACTTC
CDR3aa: CASSDWRGVQEAQYF

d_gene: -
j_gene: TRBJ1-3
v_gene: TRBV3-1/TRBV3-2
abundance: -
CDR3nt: TGTGCCAGCAGCTACCGGGACACAAGATCAACCATATATTTT
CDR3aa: CASSYRDTRSTIYF

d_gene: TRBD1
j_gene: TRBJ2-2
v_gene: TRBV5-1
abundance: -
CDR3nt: TGCGCCAGCAGCTTAACGACAGGGGAGACCGGGGAGCTGTTTTTT
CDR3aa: CASSLTTGETGELFF

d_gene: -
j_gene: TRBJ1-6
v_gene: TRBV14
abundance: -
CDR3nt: TGTGCCAGCAGCCGCACTACCACGGGAAATTCACCCCTCCACTTT
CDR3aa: CASSRTTTGNSPLHF

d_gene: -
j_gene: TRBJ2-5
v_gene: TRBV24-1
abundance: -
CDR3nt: TGTGCCACCAGTGGGGCTACTCAAGAGACCCAGTACTTC
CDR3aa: CATSGATQETQYF

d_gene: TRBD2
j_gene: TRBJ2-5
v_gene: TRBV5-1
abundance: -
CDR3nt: TGCGCCAGCAGTTCTAGCGGGGGGGTCCAAGAGACCCAGTACTTC
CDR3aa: CASSSSGGVQETQYF

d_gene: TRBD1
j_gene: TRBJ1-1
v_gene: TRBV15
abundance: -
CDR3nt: TGTGCCACCATGACAGGGGGCAACACTGAAGCTTTCTTT
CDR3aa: CATMTGGNTEAFF

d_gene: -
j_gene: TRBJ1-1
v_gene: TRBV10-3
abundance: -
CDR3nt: TGTGCCATCAGTGTCAGGGGTGGAGACACTGAAGCTTTCTTT
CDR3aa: CAISVRGGDTEAFF

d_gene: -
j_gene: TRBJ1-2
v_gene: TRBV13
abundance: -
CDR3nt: TGTGCCAGCAGCTCATACATACAGGGATATCGGGGCTACACCTTC
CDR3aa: CASSSYIQGYRGYTF

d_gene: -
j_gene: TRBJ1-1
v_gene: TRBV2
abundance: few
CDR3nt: TGTGCCAGCAGTGAACTGGGGGCGGTCACTGAAGCTTTCTTT
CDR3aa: CASSELGAVTEAFF

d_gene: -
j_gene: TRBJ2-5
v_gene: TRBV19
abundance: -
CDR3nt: TGTGCCAGTAGTTTAGACGTAGAAGAGACCCAGTACTTC
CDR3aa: CASSLDVEETQYF

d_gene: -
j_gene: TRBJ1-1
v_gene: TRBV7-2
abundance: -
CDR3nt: TGTGCCACCCAGAGAGGGAACACTGAAGCTTTCTTT
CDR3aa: CATQRGNTEAFF

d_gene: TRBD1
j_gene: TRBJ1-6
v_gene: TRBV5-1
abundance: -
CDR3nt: TGCGCCAGCAGCTTTACAGGGGAGGTTGATTCACCCCTCCACTTT
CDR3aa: CASSFTGEVDSPLHF